One and the same sample provided the 13 T cell receptor beta chains below, sequenced in a study of T cells in Graves' hyperthyroidism and ophthalmopathy. Amplification yielded TCR beta CDR3 regions, with RNA transcripts as the source. The HTBI primer set drove a first-round RT-PCR of the TCR CDR3. One entry per CDR3 protein, called by TCRdb with MiXCR from the multiplex PCR reads. The profile covers around 600,000 distinct CDR3 sequences, with 15% to 19% appearing a single time and around 7.5% taken by the ten largest. The sequenced material came from blood. The receptors here all came from a woman under 40 with Graves' hyperthyroidism.

The sample holds many counts of this clonotype. The J gene is TRBJ1-2, the V gene TRBV9, with no clear D. The CDR3 runs 12 residues. V was clipped by 3 bases and J by 4 bases, with 7 bases between them. The germline V gene has CDR1 SGDLS and CDR2 YYNGEE. The CDR3 DNA sequence: TGTGCCAGCAGCGGGTACGGCTATGGCTACACCTTC. Translation: CASSGYGYGYTF.

J is TRBJ2-1 and V is TRBV6-6; 12 bases are shared with TRBD2. The V gene end was trimmed by 2 bases and the J gene end by 8 bases; junction bases not matched to a gene: 10. CDR3 length: 17 residues. Germline CDR1 reads MNHNY; CDR2 reads SVGAGI (reference sequence). This CDR3 is CASSYTPLAGGPDEQFF. The CDR3 DNA follows: TGTGCCAGCAGTTACACGCCCCTAGCGGGAGGGCCCGATGAGCAGTTCTTC.

The chain uses TRBV11-2 and TRBJ1-4; no firm D call. The V end lost 4 bases, the J end lost 11 bases, and 8 bases lay between the germline ends. The CDR3 is 11 residues long. Looked up from germline, CDR1 is SGHAT and CDR2 is FQNNGV. The CDR3 region has the DNA TGTGCCAGCAGCTCCGCTATGAAACTGTTTTTT. Translated, it gives CASSSAMKLFF.

This clonotype was picked up many times. The V call is TRBV7-2, the J call TRBJ2-5; D ambiguous. Germline loops: CDR1 SGHTA, CDR2 FQGNSA. CDR3 length: 11 amino acids. The V end was cut by 3 bases, the J end by 5 bases, with 4 bases between. CDR3 sequence: CASSLSETQYF. Here the CDR3 DNA reads TGTGCCAGCAGCTTGTCGGAGACCCAGTACTTC. Together with reference TRBV7-2 and TRBJ2-5, the CDR3 gives the full variable domain: GAGVSQSPSNKVTEKGKDVELRCDPISGHTALYWYRQSLGQGLEFLIYFQGNSAPDKSGLPSDRFSAERTGGSVSTLTIQRTQQEDSAVYLCASSLSETQYFGPGTRLLVL.

CDR3 nucleotide sequence: TGCGCCAGCAGCTTGAGGTCACTAGCGGACACCGGGGAGCTGTTTTTT. Encoded protein: CASSLRSLADTGELFF. The chain has TRBV5-1 and TRBJ2-2; 8 positions agree with TRBD2. In germline, CDR1 is SGHRS, CDR2 YFSETQ. CDR3 length equals 16 residues. Unmatched junction bases numbered 5, after V lost 1 base and J lost 3 bases.

The J gene is TRBJ2-1, the V gene TRBV19, with TRBD1 matching 7 bases. This CDR3 region has 15 residues. Germline assignment: CDR1 LNHDA and CDR2 SQIVND (reference sequence). V was pared by 5 bases and J by 4 bases, with 8 bases of the junction left unmatched. The CDR3 DNA reads TGTGCCAGTAGTGCGCCGGGACAGACATACAATGAGCAGTTCTTC. It specifies CASSAPGQTYNEQFF. The full variable domain, with the rest looked up from reference TRBV19 and TRBJ2-1, is DGGITQSPKYLFRKEGQNVTLSCEQNLNHDAMYWYRQDPGQGLRLIYYSQIVNDFQKGDIAEGYSVSREKKESFPLTVTSAQKNPTAFYLCASSAPGQTYNEQFFGPGTRLTVL.

This chain joins TRBV5-1 and TRBJ2-2; D is perhaps TRBD2 (5 bases). The CDR3 runs 15 residues. Germline V gene lookup returns CDR1 SGHRS and CDR2 YFSETQ. Trimming shortened V by 5 bases and J by 2 bases, and 13 bases separated the two germline ends. The CDR3 sequence is CASRVRTFNTGELFF. The CDR3 region has the DNA TGCGCCAGCAGGGTTCGGACTTTTAACACCGGGGAGCTGTTTTTT.

This clonotype has a handful of counts. The V call is TRBV20-1, the J call TRBJ2-7, with TRBD2 identical over 11 bases. The CDR3 runs 15 residues. CDR1 is DFQATT and CDR2 is SNEGSKA in the germline V gene (reference sequence). J was trimmed by 4 bases and V by 6 bases; bases with no gene match: 11. In nucleotides, the CDR3 is TGCAGTGCAAGCCAGGGACTAGCGGCTGATTACGAGCAGTACTTC. Protein product: CSASQGLAADYEQYF.

CDR3 loop: CASSPSAGGTDTQYF. The DNA for the CDR3 is TGTGCCAGCTCACCATCGGCGGGAGGCACAGATACGCAGTATTTT. The chain employs TRBV18 and TRBJ2-3; 7 bases fit TRBD2. This CDR3 is 15 amino acids long. From germline, CDR1 is KGHSH and CDR2 LQKENI. J was trimmed by 1 base and V by 2 bases; bases with no gene match: 3.

CDR3 protein: CSGETGRGYSGNTIYF. The CDR3 DNA reads as TGCAGTGGGGAGACAGGGAGAGGGTACTCTGGAAACACCATATATTTT. The chain is built from TRBV20-1 and TRBJ1-3, with 7 bases fitting TRBD1. Germline CDR1 DFQATT, CDR2 SNEGSKA (reference sequence). The CDR3 contains 16 residues. Germline trimming cut 7 bases from V and 0 bases from J; bases unmatched to any gene: 12.

Of note for this clonotype: At one boundary the junction diverges from the germline segment, which might be a read error. The gene calls are TRBV28 and TRBJ1-6, with a possible D match to TRBD1 (5 bases). Germline V lookup: CDR1 MDHEN, CDR2 SYDVKM. The CDR3 covers 12 residues. CDR3 in amino acids: CASRGPNSPPHF. The CDR3 bases are TGTGCCAGCAGGGGGCCGAATTCACCCCCCCACTTT.

This clonotype occurred many times. V gene TRBV18 combines with J gene TRBJ1-1; D gene ambiguous. CDR1 and CDR2 from the germline V gene are KGHSH and LQKENI. The CDR3 covers 14 residues. V was trimmed by 2 bases and J by 0 bases, leaving 7 bases between them. CDR3 bases: TGTGCCAGCTCACCAAATCGCCTGAACACTGAAGCTTTCTTT. Translated: CASSPNRLNTEAFF. Filled out from reference TRBV18 and TRBJ1-1, the complete variable domain reads NAGVMQNPRHLVRRRGQEARLRCSPMKGHSHVYWYRQLPEEGLKFMVYLQKENIIDESGMPKERFSAEFPKEGPSILRIQQVVRGDSAAYFCASSPNRLNTEAFFGQGTRLTVV.

This clonotype was detected many times. The rearrangement links TRBV2 to TRBJ1-5; D is uncertain. CDR3 length equals 14 residues. V was pared by 4 bases and J by 0 bases, with 7 bases between. Germline-derived CDR1 and CDR2 are SNHLY and FYNNEI. In DNA form, the CDR3 reads TGTGCCAGCAGTGTAGGGTATAGCAATCAGCCCCAGCATTTT. It encodes CASSVGYSNQPQHF.